These 16 T cell receptor beta chains share one sample of origin, sequenced in a study of CD8+CD57+ T cells in acquired aplastic anemia. Researchers used genomic DNA as the template to profile TCR beta VDJ and CDR3. From the reads, TCRdb called clonotypes with MiXCR, one entry per CDR3 protein. Of hundreds of thousands of distinct CDR3 sequences in the sample, less than 35% are singletons; the top ten hold less than 1%. In patients chosen for sequencing, flow cytometry had shown CD8+CD57+ cell expansion. Sequencing was performed on sorted CD4+, CD8+, or CD8+CD57+ T cells (not recorded which) from PBMCs. The receptors come from a human donor with aplastic anemia.

The sample holds many counts of this clonotype. The chain uses TRBV20-1 and TRBJ1-2, with D unclear. CDR1 and CDR2 (germline): DFQATT, SNEGSKA (reference sequence). The CDR3 is 11 residues long. Trimming left V 1 base short and J 3 bases short, with 3 bases between. The CDR3 region is CSARGDYGYTF. CDR3 sequence (DNA): TGCAGTGCTAGAGGGGACTATGGCTACACCTTC.

The chain has TRBV12-3 or TRBV12-4 and TRBJ1-3; D gene ambiguous. This CDR3 contains 14 residues. The V and J ends lost 6 bases and 4 bases respectively, with 13 bases between them. CDR3 loop: CASSSVISGNTIYF. The CDR3 nucleotides read TGTGCCAGCAGCTCAGTAATCTCAGGAAACACCATATATTTT.

This clonotype was recorded a few times. Being one base from a much bigger clone, this may be a read error. The V gene is TRBV7-2, the J gene TRBJ1-2; TRBD1 might be the D (5 bases). Germline CDR1 SGHTA, CDR2 FQGNSA. Between the trimmed V and J ends, which lost 6 bases and 7 bases, there was a span of 21 bases. This CDR3 has 15 amino acids. The CDR3 loop reads CASSLTGFTKRGYTF. The CDR3 DNA is TGTGCCAGCAGTTTAACAGGATTCACTAAACGTGGCTACACCTTC.

The genes are TRBV9 and TRBJ2-5; perhaps D is TRBD1 or TRBD2 (5 bases each). From germline, CDR1 is SGDLS and CDR2 YYNGEE. The V gene lost 0 bases and the J gene lost 5 bases, with 17 bases spanning the gap. The CDR3 is made up of 16 amino acids. CDR3 protein: CASSVGGQGVTETQYF. DNA of the CDR3: TGTGCCAGCAGCGTAGGCGGGCAGGGAGTGACGGAGACCCAGTACTTC.

This chain connects TRBV25-1 to TRBJ2-7, with a tentative D call TRBD1 (5 bases). The CDR3 has 13 residues. Germline CDR1 and CDR2: MGHDK and SYGVNS. V was trimmed by 7 bases and J by 0 bases, leaving 10 bases between them. As DNA, the CDR3 is TGTGCCAGCAAGCCAGGGTTCTCCTACGAGCAGTACTTC. Amino acids: CASKPGFSYEQYF.

In its sample, this clonotype was seen a few times. The chain links TRBV7-2 to TRBJ2-1; D ambiguous. Trimming cost V 2 bases and J 4 bases, with 9 bases left between them. Germline loops: CDR1 SGHTA, CDR2 FQGNSA. The CDR3 is 14 amino acids. CDR3 sequence reads: CASSLNSGYNEQFF. The CDR3 DNA follows: TGTGCCAGCAGCTTAAATTCAGGTTACAATGAGCAGTTCTTC.

Remarks on this clonotype: Without the conserved terminal phenylalanine or tryptophan, this CDR3 likely stems from a read error. The chain employs TRBV2 and TRBJ2-1; 14 bases are shared with TRBD2. Germline trimming cut 7 bases from V and 4 bases from J; bases unmatched to any gene: 6. Germline lookup yields CDR1 SNHLY and CDR2 FYNNEI. The CDR3 is 16 amino acids. DNA for the CDR3: TGTGCCAGCACTCAGACTAGCGGGAGGGATTACAATGAGCAGTTCCTC. This gives the protein CASTQTSGRDYNEQFL.

The gene calls are TRBV5-5 and TRBJ1-2, with a possible D match to TRBD1 (5 bases). The CDR3 totals 15 residues. The germline gives CDR1 SGHKS, CDR2 YYEKEE (reference sequence). V was shortened by 0 bases and J by 8 bases, with 17 bases between the two germline ends. In DNA, the CDR3 is TGTGCCAGCAGCTTGGACGTCACAGGTATTACCGGCTACACCTTC. Amino acid sequence: CASSLDVTGITGYTF.

The genes are TRBV2 and TRBJ2-7; 10 bases are a match to TRBD1. This CDR3 has 14 amino acids. Germline V gene data show CDR1 as SNHLY and CDR2 as FYNNEI. J gave up 6 bases and V 5 bases, and 7 bases lay outside the gene matches. CDR3 sequence (DNA): TGTGCCAGCAGTATTCTGACAGGGGGCTTCGAGCAGTACTTC. Its protein is CASSILTGGFEQYF. Combining the CDR3 with reference TRBV2 and TRBJ2-7 gives the whole variable domain EPEVTQTPSHQVTQMGQEVILRCVPISNHLYFYWYRQILGQKVEFLVSFYNNEISEKSEIFDDQFSVERPDGSNFTLKIRSTKLEDSAMYFCASSILTGGFEQYFGPGTRLTVT.

This clonotype came up many times. This sequence joins TRBV14 and TRBJ1-6; D is undetermined. The germline V and J ends were trimmed by 0 bases and 9 bases, with 9 bases remaining between them. Germline CDR1 is SGHDN and CDR2 is FVKESK. The CDR3 extends over 14 amino acids. CDR3 residues: CASSQDWQSSPLHF. CDR3 DNA sequence: TGTGCCAGCAGCCAAGATTGGCAGAGTTCACCCCTCCACTTT. Combining the CDR3 with reference TRBV14 and TRBJ1-6 gives the whole variable domain EAGVTQFPSHSVIEKGQTVTLRCDPISGHDNLYWYRRVMGKEIKFLLHFVKESKQDESGMPNNRFLAERTGGTYSTLKVQPAELEDSGVYFCASSQDWQSSPLHFGNGTRLTVT.

Regarding this clonotype: The CDR3 carries no conserved terminal phenylalanine or tryptophan, so it likely arises from a read error. The chain couples TRBV5-1 to TRBJ1-1, with D maybe TRBD1 (5 bases). The CDR3 has 15 amino acids. Germline lookup yields CDR1 SGHRS and CDR2 YFSETQ. This CDR3 reads CASGLVEGLDTEAFL. The CDR3 DNA is TGCGCCAGCGGCTTGGTCGAGGGGCTGGACACTGAAGCTTTCCTT.

This clonotype showed up many times. The chain has TRBV7-9 and TRBJ1-3; tentative D call: TRBD1 (6 bases). Trimming removed 1 base at V and 2 bases at J, with 6 bases between. CDR1 and CDR2 from the germline V gene are SEHNR and FQNEAQ (reference sequence). The CDR3 sequence is 14 residues long. CDR3 amino acids: CASSLGDTGNTIYF. In DNA, the CDR3 is TGTGCCAGCAGCTTAGGGGACACTGGAAACACCATATATTTT. Complete variable domain (other parts from reference TRBV7-9 and TRBJ1-3): DTGVSQNPRHKITKRGQNVTFRCDPISEHNRLYWYRQTLGQGPEFLTYFQNEAQLEKSRLLSDRFSAERPKGSFSTLEIQRTEQGDSAMYLCASSLGDTGNTIYFGEGSWLTVV.

This clonotype came up many times. V gene TRBV25-1 combines with J gene TRBJ1-1; D not certain. The CDR3 extends over 11 amino acids. V lost 6 bases and J lost 4, with 6 bases in between. Germline assignment: CDR1 MGHDK and CDR2 SYGVNS. CDR3 sequence reads: CASRTPTEAFF. DNA of the CDR3: TGTGCCAGCAGAACCCCCACTGAAGCTTTCTTT.

The DNA for the CDR3 is TGCAGCTTGGTGTCGGCAGGGGGTTCCTACGAGCAGTACTTC. It specifies CSLVSAGGSYEQYF. The chain couples TRBV29-1 to TRBJ2-7; 7 nucleotides align to TRBD1. The CDR3 has 14 residues. The germline CDR1 and CDR2 sequences are SQVTM and ANQGSEA. The junction had 11 bases not matched to a gene; V was cut back by 8 bases and J by 1 base.

The chain combines TRBV25-1 with TRBJ2-7; 11 nucleotides align to TRBD1. With 6 bases clipped from V and 2 bases from J, the junction kept 3 bases outside the gene matches. CDR1 is MGHDK, CDR2 SYGVNS, per germline. The CDR3 length is 14 residues. CDR3 protein: CASRGTGGTYEQYF. The CDR3 region has the DNA TGTGCCAGCAGGGGGACAGGGGGAACCTACGAGCAGTACTTC.

This clonotype was counted between two and nine times. Just one base apart from a much larger clone, this may be a read error. V gene TRBV7-9 combines with J gene TRBJ1-5; no reliable D call. There are 13 residues in the CDR3. CDR1 is SEHNR, CDR2 FQNEAQ, per germline (reference sequence). V lost 6 bases and J 4 bases, leaving 10 bases between the germline ends. Here the CDR3 reads CASSFGQNQPQHF. CDR3 nucleotide sequence: TGTGCCAGCAGTTTCGGGCAGAATCAGCCCCAGCATTTT. Drawing the rest from reference TRBV7-9 and TRBJ1-5, the complete variable domain is DTGVSQNPRHKITKRGQNVTFRCDPISEHNRLYWYRQTLGQGPEFLTYFQNEAQLEKSRLLSDRFSAERPKGSFSTLEIQRTEQGDSAMYLCASSFGQNQPQHFGDGTRLSIL.